This entry features one T cell receptor (beta chain) sequence. Antigen unknown. A read error may account for a junction end that differs from germline. This specimen belongs to a study of blood T cells in healthy people across ages. Study-level points and caveats: Any conclusive comparison of naive versus antigen-experienced cells was prevented by using unsorted PBMCs.

Per the germline V gene, CDR1 is SQVTM and CDR2 is ANQGSEA. CDR3 length: 13 residues. Donors gave around 9.3 milliliters of peripheral blood apiece. A sample-barcoded 5' primer and a J-beta primer mix were used in a second PCR of roughly 6 to 11 cycles. The template-switch adaptor was a 5' adaptor with 12 random nucleotides. It tagged each cDNA molecule. TCRdb recomputed calls from the 5' RACE reads with MiXCR, one row per CDR3 protein. The table includes more than 700,000 distinct CDR3 sequences, about 55% detected once. This TCR came from a man aged 80 or over in good health. Source material: blood. V and J are TRBV29-1 and TRBJ2-7, with 12 bases that match TRBD1. Here the CDR3 DNA reads TGCAACGGTGGGACAGGGGGCTCCGGGGAGCTGTACTTC. It encodes CNGGTGGSGELYF.